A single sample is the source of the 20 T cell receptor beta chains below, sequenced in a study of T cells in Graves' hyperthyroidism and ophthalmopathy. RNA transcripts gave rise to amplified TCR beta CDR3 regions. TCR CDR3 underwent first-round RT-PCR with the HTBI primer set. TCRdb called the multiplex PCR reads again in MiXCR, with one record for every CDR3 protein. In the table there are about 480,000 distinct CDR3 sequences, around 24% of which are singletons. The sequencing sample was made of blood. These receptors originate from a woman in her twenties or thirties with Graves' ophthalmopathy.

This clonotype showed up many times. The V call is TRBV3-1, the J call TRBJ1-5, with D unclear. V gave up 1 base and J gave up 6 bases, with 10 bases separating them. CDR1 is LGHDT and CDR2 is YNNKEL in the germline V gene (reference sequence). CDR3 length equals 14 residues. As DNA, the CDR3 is TGTGCCAGCAGCCAAGTTTTTCATGGTCAGCCCCAGCATTTT. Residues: CASSQVFHGQPQHF.

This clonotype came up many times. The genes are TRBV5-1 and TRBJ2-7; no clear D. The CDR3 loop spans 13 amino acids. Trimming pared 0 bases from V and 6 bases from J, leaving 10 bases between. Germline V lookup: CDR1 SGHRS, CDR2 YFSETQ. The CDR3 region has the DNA TGCGCCAGCAGCTTGGCGTGGTCCGGCGAGCAGTACTTC. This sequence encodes CASSLAWSGEQYF.

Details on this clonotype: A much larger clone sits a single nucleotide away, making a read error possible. CDR3 protein: CSAHLGQGHQPQHF. CDR3 nucleotide sequence: TGCAGTGCACACCTAGGACAGGGCCACCAGCCCCAGCATTTT. The J gene is TRBJ1-5, the V gene TRBV20-1; TRBD1 matches 8 bases. V lost 6 bases, J lost 7 bases, and 11 bases stayed unmatched. The CDR3 extends over 14 amino acids. The V gene's germline CDR1 is DFQATT and CDR2 SNEGSKA (reference sequence).

The CDR3 DNA reads TGTGCCAGCAGTTACTCTCGGGGAAGGCGGGAGCAGTACTTC. Its protein product is CASSYSRGRREQYF. V usage is TRBV6-5 and J usage is TRBJ2-7, with a tentative D call TRBD2 (5 bases). Germline CDR1 is MNHEY and CDR2 is SVGAGI. Trimming pared 0 bases from V and 7 bases from J, leaving 13 bases between. The CDR3 contains 14 residues.

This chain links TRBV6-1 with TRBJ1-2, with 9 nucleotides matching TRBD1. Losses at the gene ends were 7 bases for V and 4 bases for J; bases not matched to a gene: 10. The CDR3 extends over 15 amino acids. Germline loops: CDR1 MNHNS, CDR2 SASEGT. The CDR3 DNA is TGTGCCAGCACCGTCGACAGGGGGAATCTCTATGGCTACACCTTC. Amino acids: CASTVDRGNLYGYTF.

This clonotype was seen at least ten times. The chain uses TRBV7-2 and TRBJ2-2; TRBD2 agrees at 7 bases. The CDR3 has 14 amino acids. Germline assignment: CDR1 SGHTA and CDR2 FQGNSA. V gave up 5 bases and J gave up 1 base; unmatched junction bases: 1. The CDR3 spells CASSRGGNTGELFF. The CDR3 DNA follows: TGTGCCAGCAGCCGCGGGGGGAACACCGGGGAGCTGTTTTTT.

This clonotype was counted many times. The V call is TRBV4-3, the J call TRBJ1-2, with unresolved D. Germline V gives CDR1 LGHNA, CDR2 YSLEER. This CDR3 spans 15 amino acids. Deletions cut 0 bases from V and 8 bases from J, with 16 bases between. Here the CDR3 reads CASSQDELTVEGYTF. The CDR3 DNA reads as TGCGCCAGCAGCCAAGATGAGTTAACGGTTGAAGGCTACACCTTC.

The CDR3 nucleotides read TGTGCCAGCAGCGACAGGGCAGGTGCTAGCCAGTACTTC. Translating gives CASSDRAGASQYF. The chain recombines TRBV7-2 with TRBJ2-5; TRBD1 agrees at 7 bases. The ends lost 5 bases at V and 10 bases at J; junction bases unmatched: 10. The CDR3 loop spans 13 amino acids. CDR1 is SGHTA and CDR2 is FQGNSA in the germline V gene.

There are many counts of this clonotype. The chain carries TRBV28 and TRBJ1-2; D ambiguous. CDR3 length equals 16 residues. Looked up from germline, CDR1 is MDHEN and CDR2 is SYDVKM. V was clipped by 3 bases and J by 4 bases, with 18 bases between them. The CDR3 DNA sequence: TGTGCCAGCAGTTTTGCCGATGAAAGGACCACCTATGGCTACACCTTC. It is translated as CASSFADERTTYGYTF.

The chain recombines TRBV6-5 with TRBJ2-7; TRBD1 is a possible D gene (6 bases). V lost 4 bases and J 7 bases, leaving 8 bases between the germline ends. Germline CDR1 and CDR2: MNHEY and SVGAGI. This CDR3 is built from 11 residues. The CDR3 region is CASSFQGEQYF. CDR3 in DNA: TGTGCCAGCAGTTTCCAGGGGGAGCAGTACTTC.

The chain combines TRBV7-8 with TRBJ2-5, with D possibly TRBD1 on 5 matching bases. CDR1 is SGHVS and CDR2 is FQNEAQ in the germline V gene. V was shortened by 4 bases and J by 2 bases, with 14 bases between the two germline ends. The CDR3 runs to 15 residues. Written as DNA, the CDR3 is TGTGCCAGCAGCTCTTCAGCGACAGTACAAGAGACCCAGTACTTC. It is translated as CASSSSATVQETQYF. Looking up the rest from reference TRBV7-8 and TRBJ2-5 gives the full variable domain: GAGVSQSPRYKVAKRGQDVALRCDPISGHVSLFWYQQALGQGPEFLTYFQNEAQLDKSGLPSDRFFAERPEGSVSTLKIQRTQQEDSAVYLCASSSSATVQETQYFGPGTRLLVL.

The CDR3 DNA reads as TGTGCCAGCAGTCTCCCGAGGGGGCCCCAGCATTTT. Its protein product is CASSLPRGPQHF. The chain has TRBV28 and TRBJ1-5, with a possible D match to TRBD1 (5 bases). The CDR3 runs 12 residues. CDR1 MDHEN and CDR2 SYDVKM come from the germline V gene. The ends were cut back, 5 bases at V and 9 bases at J, with 11 bases in the middle.

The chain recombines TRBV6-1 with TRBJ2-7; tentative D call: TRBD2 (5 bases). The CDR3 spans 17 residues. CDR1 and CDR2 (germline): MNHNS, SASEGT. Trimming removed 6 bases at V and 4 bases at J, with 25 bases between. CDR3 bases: TGTGCCAGCAGGTCGAGATCCACGGGAATAATAACTTACGAGCAGTACTTC. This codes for CASRSRSTGIITYEQYF.

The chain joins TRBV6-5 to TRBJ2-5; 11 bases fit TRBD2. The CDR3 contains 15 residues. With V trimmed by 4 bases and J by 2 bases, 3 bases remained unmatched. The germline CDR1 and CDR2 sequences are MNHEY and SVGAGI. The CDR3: CASSSGLAVQETQYF. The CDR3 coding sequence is TGTGCCAGCAGTTCGGGACTAGCGGTTCAAGAGACCCAGTACTTC.

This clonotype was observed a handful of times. The CDR3 is CASSYQGGEQYF. In DNA form, the CDR3 reads TGCGCCAGCAGTTATCAGGGGGGCGAGCAGTACTTC. This chain uses TRBV5-1 with TRBJ2-7, with a weak D call TRBD1 (7 bases). V was pared by 5 bases and J by 6 bases, with 12 bases between. Germline lookup yields CDR1 SGHRS and CDR2 YFSETQ. The CDR3 is 12 residues long.

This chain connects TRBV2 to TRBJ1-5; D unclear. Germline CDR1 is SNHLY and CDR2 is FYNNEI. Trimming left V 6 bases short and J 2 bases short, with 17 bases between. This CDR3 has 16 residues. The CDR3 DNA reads TGTGCCAGCAGCAAGCATTGGATTCAGGGCAATCAGCCCCAGCATTTT. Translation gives CASSKHWIQGNQPQHF. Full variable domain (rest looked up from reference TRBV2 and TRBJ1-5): EPEVTQTPSHQVTQMGQEVILRCVPISNHLYFYWYRQILGQKVEFLVSFYNNEISEKSEIFDDQFSVERPDGSNFTLKIRSTKLEDSAMYFCASSKHWIQGNQPQHFGDGTRLSIL.

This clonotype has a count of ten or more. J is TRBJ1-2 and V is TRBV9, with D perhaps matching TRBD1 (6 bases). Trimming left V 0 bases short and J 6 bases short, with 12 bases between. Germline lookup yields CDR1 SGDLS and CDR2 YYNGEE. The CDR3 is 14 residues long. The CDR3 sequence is CASSVGTAGDGYTF. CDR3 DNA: TGTGCCAGCAGCGTAGGGACAGCCGGGGATGGCTACACCTTC. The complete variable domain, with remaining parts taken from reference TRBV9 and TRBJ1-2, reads DSGVTQTPKHLITATGQRVTLRCSPRSGDLSVYWYQQSLDQGLQFLIQYYNGEERAKGNILERFSAQQFPDLHSELNLSSLELGDSALYFCASSVGTAGDGYTFGSGTRLTVV.

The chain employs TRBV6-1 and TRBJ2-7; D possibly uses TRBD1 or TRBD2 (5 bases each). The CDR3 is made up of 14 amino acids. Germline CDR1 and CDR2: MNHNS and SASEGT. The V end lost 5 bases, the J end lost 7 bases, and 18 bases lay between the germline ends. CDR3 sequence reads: CASSRDPISWEQYF. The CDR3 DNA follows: TGTGCCAGCAGTCGGGACCCGATTTCTTGGGAGCAGTACTTC.

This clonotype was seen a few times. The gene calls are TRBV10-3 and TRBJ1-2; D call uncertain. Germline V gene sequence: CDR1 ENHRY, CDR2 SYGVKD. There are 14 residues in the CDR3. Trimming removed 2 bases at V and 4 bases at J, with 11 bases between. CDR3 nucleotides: TGTGCCATCAGTGAGGGGGAGAGGAGCTATGGCTACACCTTC. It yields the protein CAISEGERSYGYTF.

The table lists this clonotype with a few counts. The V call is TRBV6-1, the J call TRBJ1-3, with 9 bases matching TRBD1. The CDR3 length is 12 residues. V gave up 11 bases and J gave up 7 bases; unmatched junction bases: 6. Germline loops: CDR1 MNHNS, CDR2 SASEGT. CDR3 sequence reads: CAGGTGRNTIYF. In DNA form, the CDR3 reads TGTGCCGGGGGGACAGGGAGGAACACCATATATTTT.